This T cell receptor beta chain was recovered during a study of early T cells in non-severe SARS-CoV-2 infection. The germline gives CDR1 LGHNT, CDR2 FRNRAP. The V gene lost 7 bases and the J gene lost 0 bases, with 13 bases spanning the gap. The length of the CDR3 is 16 residues. TCRdb re-analysed the 5' RACE reads in MiXCR, keeping a single row per CDR3 protein. This table holds tens of thousands of distinct CDR3 sequences, 11% found once. The V and J genes are TRBV12-5 and TRBJ1-6; TRBD1 is a possible D gene (5 bases). The sequences come from whole blood, collected at baseline. This clonotype originated in an adult who was a healthcare worker with PCR-confirmed SARS-CoV-2 infection or an uninfected control (not recorded which). CDR3: CASAPGRSSYNSPLHF. In DNA form, the CDR3 reads TGTGCTAGTGCCCCGGGGCGAAGCTCCTATAATTCACCCCTCCACTTT.